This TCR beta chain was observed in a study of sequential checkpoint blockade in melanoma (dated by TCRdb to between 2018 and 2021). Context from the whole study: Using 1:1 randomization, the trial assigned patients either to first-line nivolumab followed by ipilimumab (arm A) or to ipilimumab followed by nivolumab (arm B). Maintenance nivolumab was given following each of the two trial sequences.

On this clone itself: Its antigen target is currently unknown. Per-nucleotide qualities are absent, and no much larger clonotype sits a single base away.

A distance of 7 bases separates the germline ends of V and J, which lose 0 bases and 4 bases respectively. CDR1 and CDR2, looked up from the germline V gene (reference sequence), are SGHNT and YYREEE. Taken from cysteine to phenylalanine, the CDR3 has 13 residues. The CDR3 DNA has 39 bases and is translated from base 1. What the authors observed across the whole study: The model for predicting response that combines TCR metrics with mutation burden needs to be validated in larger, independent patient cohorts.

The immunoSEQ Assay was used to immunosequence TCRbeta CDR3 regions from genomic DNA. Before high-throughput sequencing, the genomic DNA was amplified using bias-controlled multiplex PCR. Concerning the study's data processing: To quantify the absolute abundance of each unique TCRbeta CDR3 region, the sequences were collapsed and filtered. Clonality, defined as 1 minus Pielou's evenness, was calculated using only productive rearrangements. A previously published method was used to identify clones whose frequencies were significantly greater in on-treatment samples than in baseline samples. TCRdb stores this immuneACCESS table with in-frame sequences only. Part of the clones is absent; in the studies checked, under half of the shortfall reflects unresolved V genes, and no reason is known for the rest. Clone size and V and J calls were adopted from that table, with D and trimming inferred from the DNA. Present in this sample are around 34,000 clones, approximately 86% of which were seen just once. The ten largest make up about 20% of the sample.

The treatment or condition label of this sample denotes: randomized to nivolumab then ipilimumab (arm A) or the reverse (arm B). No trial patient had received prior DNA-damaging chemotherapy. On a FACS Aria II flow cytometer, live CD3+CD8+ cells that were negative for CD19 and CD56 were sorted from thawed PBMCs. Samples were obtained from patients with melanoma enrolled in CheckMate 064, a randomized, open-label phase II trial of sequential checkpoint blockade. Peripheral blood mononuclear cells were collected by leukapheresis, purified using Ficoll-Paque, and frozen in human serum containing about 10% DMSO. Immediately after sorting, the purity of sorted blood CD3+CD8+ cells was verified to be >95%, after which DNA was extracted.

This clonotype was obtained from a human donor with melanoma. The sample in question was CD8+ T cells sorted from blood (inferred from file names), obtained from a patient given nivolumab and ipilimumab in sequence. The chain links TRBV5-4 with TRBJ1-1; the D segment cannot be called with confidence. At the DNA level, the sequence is TGTGCCAGCAGCTTGGGGGCGGGCACTGAAGCTTTCTTT. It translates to CASSLGAGTEAFF.